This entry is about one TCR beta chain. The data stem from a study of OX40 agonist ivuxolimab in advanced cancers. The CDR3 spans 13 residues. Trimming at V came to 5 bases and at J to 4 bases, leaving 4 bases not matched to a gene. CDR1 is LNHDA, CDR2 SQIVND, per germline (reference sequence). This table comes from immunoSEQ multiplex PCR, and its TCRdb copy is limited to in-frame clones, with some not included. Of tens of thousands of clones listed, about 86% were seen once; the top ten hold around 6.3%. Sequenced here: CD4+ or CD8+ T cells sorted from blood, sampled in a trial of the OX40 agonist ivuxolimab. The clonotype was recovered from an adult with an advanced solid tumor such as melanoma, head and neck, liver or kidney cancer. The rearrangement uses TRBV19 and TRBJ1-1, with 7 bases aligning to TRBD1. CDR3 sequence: CASSDRVVTEAFF. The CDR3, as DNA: TGTGCCAGTAGTGACAGGGTCGTCACTGAAGCTTTCTTT.